These 27 T cell receptor beta chains originate from one sample sequenced in a study of blood T cells in healthy people across ages. The use of a sample-barcoded 5' primer and a J-beta primer mix characterized a second PCR of about 7 to 12 cycles. In TCRdb, the 5' RACE reads were re-called with MiXCR into one record per CDR3 protein. The sample holds approximately 690,000 distinct CDR3 sequences, around 54% seen once. What was sequenced was blood. The receptor source for this set is a man in his 60s in good health.

V gene TRBV20-1 combines with J gene TRBJ2-7; TRBD1 is a possible D gene (5 bases). CDR1 and CDR2 from the germline V gene are DFQATT and SNEGSKA (reference sequence). The CDR3 spans 14 residues. V was pared by 3 bases and J by 1 base, with 13 bases between. Here the CDR3 reads CSARAPDKSYEQYF. The CDR3 DNA follows: TGCAGTGCTAGGGCCCCGGACAAGTCCTACGAGCAGTACTTC.

This clonotype was observed a single time. The chain carries TRBV15 and TRBJ2-5; D remains unclear. The CDR3 has 14 amino acids. Germline V CDR1 and CDR2: LNHNV, YYDKDF (reference sequence). V was trimmed by 0 bases and J by 5 bases, leaving 10 bases between them. The CDR3 DNA follows: TGTGCCACCAGCAGAGATAGGGAAGCGGAGACCCAGTACTTC. This translates into CATSRDREAETQYF.

V is TRBV6-2 or TRBV6-3 and J is TRBJ1-2, with D possibly being TRBD1 (5 bases). The CDR3 covers 18 residues. V was pared by 2 bases and J by 3 bases, with 22 bases between. The germline V gene encodes CDR1 MNHEY and CDR2 SVGEGT. The CDR3 region is CASSYGTLRGSGYYGYTF. Written as DNA, the CDR3 is TGTGCCAGCAGTTACGGGACTTTGAGAGGCTCTGGCTACTATGGCTACACCTTC.

The chain is built from TRBV20-1 and TRBJ2-5; D unresolved. The germline CDR1 and CDR2 sequences are DFQATT and SNEGSKA (reference sequence). The CDR3 spans 15 residues. V lost 0 bases, J lost 1 base, and 12 bases lay in between. CDR3 DNA: TGCAGTGCTAGAGATGTAGGGCGGATCCAAGAGACCCAGTACTTC. It yields the protein CSARDVGRIQETQYF.

This clonotype was counted a few times. The rearrangement links TRBV10-3 to TRBJ2-7; D perhaps matches TRBD1 (6 bases). Germline V lookup: CDR1 ENHRY, CDR2 SYGVKD. Deletions cut 11 bases from V and 2 bases from J, with 16 bases between. This CDR3 region has 13 residues. As DNA, the CDR3 is TGTGCCGGAAGACAGGACTTCACCTACGAGCAGTACTTC. This sequence encodes CAGRQDFTYEQYF.

The chain joins TRBV6-6 to TRBJ1-5; D may be TRBD1 (6 bases). V shed 7 bases and J shed 4 bases, with 17 bases lying between them. Germline CDR1 reads MNHNY; CDR2 reads SVGAGI (reference sequence). The CDR3 length is 15 residues. CDR3 DNA: TGTGCCAGCACCGCCACGGGACACCTTAATCAGCCCCAGCATTTT. Its translation: CASTATGHLNQPQHF.

This clonotype was counted a few times. V and J are TRBV4-1 and TRBJ2-2; TRBD1 is a possible D gene (5 bases). Germline V gene sequence: CDR1 MGHRA, CDR2 YSYEKL. The CDR3 is 16 residues long. V shed 1 base and J shed 1 base, with 10 bases lying between them. The chain's CDR3 is CASSQGPQGNTGELFF. CDR3 nucleotides: TGCGCCAGCAGCCAAGGTCCGCAGGGGAACACCGGGGAGCTGTTTTTT.

This chain connects TRBV20-1 to TRBJ2-7, with D perhaps assigned TRBD1 or TRBD2 (7 bases each). From germline, CDR1 is DFQATT and CDR2 SNEGSKA (reference sequence). The CDR3 runs to 12 residues. The CDR3 sequence is CRGGRRGDEQYF. CDR3 DNA: TGCAGGGGGGGGCGCAGGGGGGACGAGCAGTACTTC.

V usage is TRBV20-1 and J usage is TRBJ2-1; 10 bases are a match to TRBD1. CDR1 and CDR2 (germline): DFQATT, SNEGSKA (reference sequence). CDR3 length equals 14 residues. Losses at the gene ends were 6 bases for V and 7 bases for J; bases not matched to a gene: 9. CDR3 region: CSAHARDRGNEQFF. The CDR3, as DNA: TGCAGTGCCCATGCCCGGGACAGGGGAAATGAGCAGTTCTTC.

J is TRBJ2-1 and V is TRBV10-3; TRBD1 matches 11 bases. V lost 6 bases to trimming and J lost 3 bases; unmatched junction nucleotides: 4. This CDR3 region has 15 residues. Germline CDR1 reads ENHRY; CDR2 reads SYGVKD. CDR3 amino acids: CAISPGTGGYNEQFF. DNA for the CDR3: TGTGCCATCAGCCCTGGGACAGGGGGCTACAATGAGCAGTTCTTC.

This sequence joins TRBV11-2 and TRBJ2-5; either TRBD1 or TRBD2 may supply D (6 bases each). The CDR3 sequence is 14 residues long. V lost 5 bases, J lost 5 bases, and 15 bases lay in between. CDR1 is SGHAT and CDR2 is FQNNGV in the germline V gene. CDR3 DNA sequence: TGTGCCAGCAGCCCTAGGGGGGAGTGGGAGACCCAGTACTTC. It specifies CASSPRGEWETQYF.

The J gene is TRBJ2-5, the V gene TRBV20-1; D remains ambiguous. Trimming pared 2 bases from V and 0 bases from J, leaving 4 bases between. Looked up from germline, CDR1 is DFQATT and CDR2 is SNEGSKA (reference sequence). CDR3 length: 12 amino acids. The CDR3: CSARPYQETQYF. CDR3 in DNA: TGCAGTGCTAGACCCTACCAAGAGACCCAGTACTTC.

To note about this clonotype: This may be a read error: a much more frequent sequence differs by one nucleotide. The rearrangement links TRBV5-5 to TRBJ2-1, with 10 positions matching TRBD2. The J call may be in error: the DNA end matches TRBJ2-7 better. This CDR3 is built from 15 residues. Germline lookup yields CDR1 SGHKS and CDR2 YYEKEE (reference sequence). CDR3 DNA sequence: TGTGCCAGCAGCTTGCTAGCGGGGGCCTACAATGAGCAGTACTTC. Encoded protein: CASSLLAGAYNEQYF.

The chain uses TRBV24-1 and TRBJ2-3; 11 bases match TRBD2. The V gene end was trimmed by 3 bases and the J gene end by 2 bases; junction bases not matched to a gene: 6. Germline CDR1 reads KGHDR; CDR2 reads SFDVKD. The CDR3 is made up of 17 amino acids. The CDR3 reads CATSDGGTSGYTDTQYF. The CDR3 nucleotides are TGTGCCACCAGTGATGGGGGGACTAGCGGATACACAGATACGCAGTATTTT.

Points on this clonotype: One junction end disagrees with the germline gene, perhaps due to a read error. This chain links TRBV10-3 with TRBJ2-7; TRBD2 aligns across 11 bases. The length of the CDR3 is 15 residues. The germline CDR1 and CDR2 sequences are ENHRY and SYGVKD. CDR3 residues: CASSEGLAEPYEQYF. CDR3 in DNA: TGTGCCAGCAGTGAGGGACTAGCGGAGCCCTACGAGCAGTACTTC.

The chain recombines TRBV25-1 with TRBJ1-2, with 7 bases matching TRBD1. The CDR3 extends over 11 amino acids. Germline V CDR1 and CDR2: MGHDK, SYGVNS. V lost 9 bases and J lost 8; bases outside the gene matches: 6. The CDR3 region has the DNA TGTGCCAGTGGGGACAGTCGCGGCTACACCTTC. It is translated as CASGDSRGYTF.

This clonotype turned up a few times. The chain recombines TRBV7-9 with TRBJ2-3, with D possibly matching TRBD1 (6 bases). The germline CDR1 and CDR2 sequences are SEHNR and FQNEAQ (reference sequence). Trimming removed 7 bases at V and 2 bases at J, with 19 bases between. The CDR3 has 16 residues. The CDR3 DNA is TGTGCCAGCACCGAGGGCCGTGGACAGTACACAGATACGCAGTATTTT. Translated: CASTEGRGQYTDTQYF.

This clonotype has a single count. The chain uses TRBV2 and TRBJ2-6, with TRBD1 identical over 7 bases. Germline CDR1 reads SNHLY; CDR2 reads FYNNEI. The CDR3 is made up of 17 amino acids. V shed 2 bases, J shed 2 bases, and the junction held 6 bases outside the gene matches. The CDR3 loop reads CASSEFRQGAGANVLTF. CDR3 bases: TGTGCCAGCAGTGAATTTCGACAGGGTGCTGGGGCCAACGTCCTGACTTTC.

J is TRBJ1-1 and V is TRBV6-1, with 7 bases identical to TRBD1. CDR1 MNHNS and CDR2 SASEGT come from the germline V gene. Trimming cost V 6 bases and J 4 bases; bases outside gene matches: 8. The CDR3 loop spans 14 amino acids. The CDR3 protein is CASSRGGPGTEAFF. The CDR3 DNA follows: TGTGCCAGCAGCAGGGGGGGGCCGGGCACTGAAGCTTTCTTT.

V gene TRBV20-1 combines with J gene TRBJ1-4; D possibly corresponds to TRBD1 (5 bases). The CDR3 sequence is 14 residues long. Germline V gives CDR1 DFQATT, CDR2 SNEGSKA (reference sequence). The ends were cut back, 3 bases at V and 4 bases at J, with 12 bases in the middle. The CDR3 bases are TGCAGTGCTAGGGGGCCAGGCGATAATGAAAAACTGTTTTTT. This encodes CSARGPGDNEKLFF.

V and J are TRBV5-1 and TRBJ2-7; 8 bases fit TRBD1. V shed 6 bases and J 5 bases; nucleotides not matched to a gene: 13. This CDR3 spans 15 amino acids. The germline V gene encodes CDR1 SGHRS and CDR2 YFSETQ. CDR3: CASTQPGTGSHEQYF. The CDR3 region has the DNA TGCGCCAGCACCCAACCCGGGACAGGTAGCCACGAGCAGTACTTC.

This clonotype has more than one count but fewer than ten. This chain connects TRBV20-1 to TRBJ2-4; D perhaps matches TRBD2 (6 bases). Trimming pared 6 bases from V and 3 bases from J, leaving 21 bases between. Germline loops: CDR1 DFQATT, CDR2 SNEGSKA (reference sequence). The length of the CDR3 is 16 residues. The CDR3: CSAGRVSGVDKNIQYF. The CDR3 DNA reads as TGCAGTGCCGGTCGCGTTAGCGGTGTGGACAAAAACATTCAGTACTTC.

The gene calls are TRBV4-2 and TRBJ2-1; 11 positions agree with TRBD2. From germline, CDR1 is LGHNA and CDR2 YNFKEQ. The V and J ends lost 0 bases and 10 bases, in that order; junction bases with no gene match: 11. The CDR3 totals 17 residues. The CDR3: CASSQDPPSGGLSEQFF. CDR3 in DNA: TGTGCCAGCAGCCAAGATCCCCCTAGCGGGGGGCTCTCAGAGCAGTTCTTC.

V and J are TRBV4-2 and TRBJ2-7; TRBD1 agrees at 9 bases. The J call may be faulty, since TRBJ2-5 better matches the DNA end. Germline CDR1 and CDR2: LGHNA and YNFKEQ. The CDR3 is 16 residues long. The chain's CDR3 is CASSQQGTGKKETQYF. The CDR3 coding sequence is TGTGCCAGCAGCCAACAGGGGACAGGGAAGAAAGAGACCCAGTACTTC.

This clonotype appeared a few times. This chain connects TRBV9 to TRBJ2-1; D is possibly TRBD1 or TRBD2 (6 bases each). V was cut by 1 base and J by 0 bases, with 14 bases left in between. The CDR3 consists of 17 residues. Germline CDR1 is SGDLS and CDR2 is YYNGEE. The CDR3 coding sequence is TGTGCCAGCAGCGTAACCGGGGGCGCAAGCTCCTACAATGAGCAGTTCTTC. Encoded protein: CASSVTGGASSYNEQFF.

The chain is built from TRBV27 and TRBJ1-2; D ambiguous. Trimming took off 3 bases at V and 3 bases at J, with 11 bases between the two ends. The CDR3 is 14 residues long. The germline V gene encodes CDR1 MNHEY and CDR2 SMNVEV (reference sequence). CDR3 sequence: CASSLYGRYYGYTF. DNA for the CDR3: TGTGCCAGCAGTTTGTACGGGAGATACTATGGCTACACCTTC.

This clonotype was seen a few times. The chain combines TRBV7-2 with TRBJ2-1; D might be TRBD2 (6 bases). Per germline, CDR1 SGHTA and CDR2 FQGNSA. Trimming shortened V by 4 bases and J by 3 bases, and 13 bases separated the two germline ends. The CDR3 has 15 residues. Here the CDR3 reads CASSWTGTGYNEQFF. The CDR3 DNA follows: TGTGCCAGCAGCTGGACCGGGACTGGCTACAATGAGCAGTTCTTC.